The rows below give T cell receptor beta chains drawn from one sample of a study of B cell selection in AIRE deficiency. Libraries were prepared by immunoSEQ multiplex PCR; TCRdb keeps only in-frame clonotypes and omits some of them. The sample holds under 30,000 clones, around 95% seen once. The sequenced sample consisted of CD4+CD127+ conventional T cells sorted from PBMCs. All receptors derive from a human donor in good health. Both conserved end residues are trimmed from each CDR3. The order of the fields is V gene, J gene, CDR3 protein.

TRBV2,TRBJ2-1,ASSESGRNYNEQF
TRBV7-9,TRBJ1-2,ASSFGPGTGVRWDYGYT
TRBV14,TRBJ1-1,ASSRQMSDEAF
TRBV5-1,TRBJ1-6,ASSLGRGDNSPLH
TRBV7-2,TRBJ2-6,AIKRSGPRLSGANVLT
TRBV9,-,ASSVAGSASGEQY
TRBV30,TRBJ1-1,AWSVEYNTEAF
TRBV5-1,TRBJ2-5,ASSLDSSGRMIETQY
TRBV5-4,TRBJ2-5,ASSLGRQETQY
TRBV7-6,TRBJ2-5,ASSLAPAGVQETQY
TRBV9,TRBJ2-1,ASSVGLRVGGYNEQF
TRBV14,TRBJ2-1,ASSRRTGGRAANEQF
TRBV5-8,TRBJ1-2,ASSPSPLNSGNYGYT
TRBV28,TRBJ1-1,ASTHHQTTSEAF
TRBV18,TRBJ2-5,ASSSQETQY
TRBV7-7,TRBJ2-5,ASSLGQTQY
TRBV4-2,TRBJ1-5,ASSQDPEGGDQPQH
TRBV19,TRBJ2-3,ASSIGPGLAGRDTQY
TRBV28,TRBJ2-7,ATRHVSYEQY
TRBV4-3,TRBJ2-1,ASSQDLTTEQF
TRBV30,TRBJ2-7,AWDTGSYEQY
TRBV7-2,TRBJ2-3,ASSSWDRGSTDTQY
TRBV5-1,TRBJ1-2,ASSRGTGVYGYT
TRBV27,TRBJ2-1,ASRGTHYNEQF
TRBV7-3,TRBJ2-3,ASSSQGETDTQY
TRBV5-5,TRBJ2-7,ASSPLTMSSYEQY
TRBV7-2,TRBJ2-1,ASSWGREGQGF
TRBV5-1,TRBJ1-1,ASSFDNRAMNTEAF
TRBV30,TRBJ2-1,AWSGSGTPYNEQF
TRBV5-1,TRBJ2-3,ASSKDRGAPDTQY
TRBV11-3,TRBJ2-1,ASSQDRALYNEQF
TRBV7-8,TRBJ2-3,ASSLVGLEADTQY
TRBV10-1,TRBJ2-7,ASSEYVGGAYEQY
TRBV6-5,TRBJ1-2,ASSYLGTGTNYGYT
TRBV28,TRBJ1-2,ASRHPGTPSYT
TRBV28,TRBJ2-1,ASRPSGRNEQF
TRBV4-2,TRBJ1-1,ASSQDGAARLNTEAF
TRBV19,TRBJ2-1,ASSTPGLINNEQF
TRBV18,TRBJ1-6,ASSPTADHPGH
TRBV6-6,TRBJ1-2,ASSYSIQSIDGYT
TRBV28,TRBJ1-5,ASSFDSNQPQH